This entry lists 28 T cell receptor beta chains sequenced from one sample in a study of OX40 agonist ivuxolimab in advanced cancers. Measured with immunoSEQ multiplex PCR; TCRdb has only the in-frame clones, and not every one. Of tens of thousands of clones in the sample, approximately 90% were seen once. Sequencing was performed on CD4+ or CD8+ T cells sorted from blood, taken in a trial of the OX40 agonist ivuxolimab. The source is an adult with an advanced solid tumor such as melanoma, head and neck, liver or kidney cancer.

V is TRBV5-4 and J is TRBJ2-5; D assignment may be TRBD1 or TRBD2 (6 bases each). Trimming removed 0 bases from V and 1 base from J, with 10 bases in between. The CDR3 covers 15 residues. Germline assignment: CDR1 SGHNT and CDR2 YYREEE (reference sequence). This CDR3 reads CASSLVGGGQETQYF. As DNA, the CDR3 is TGTGCCAGCAGCTTGGTCGGAGGGGGCCAAGAGACCCAGTACTTC.

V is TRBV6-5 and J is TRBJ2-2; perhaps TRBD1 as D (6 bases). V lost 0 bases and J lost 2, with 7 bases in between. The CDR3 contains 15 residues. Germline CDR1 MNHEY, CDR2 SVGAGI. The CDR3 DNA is TGTGCCAGCAGTTACTCGGACAGTAACACCGGGGAGCTGTTTTTT. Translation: CASSYSDSNTGELFF.

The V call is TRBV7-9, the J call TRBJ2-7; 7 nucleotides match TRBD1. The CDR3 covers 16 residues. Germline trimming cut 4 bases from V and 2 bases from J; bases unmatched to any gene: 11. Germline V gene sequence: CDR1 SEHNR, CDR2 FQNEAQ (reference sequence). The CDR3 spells CASSSTGTAMTYEQYF. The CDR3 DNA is TGTGCCAGCAGCTCGACCGGGACAGCTATGACCTACGAGCAGTACTTC. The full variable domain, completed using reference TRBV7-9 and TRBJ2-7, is DTGVSQNPRHKITKRGQNVTFRCDPISEHNRLYWYRQTLGQGPEFLTYFQNEAQLEKSRLLSDRFSAERPKGSFSTLEIQRTEQGDSAMYLCASSSTGTAMTYEQYFGPGTRLTVT.

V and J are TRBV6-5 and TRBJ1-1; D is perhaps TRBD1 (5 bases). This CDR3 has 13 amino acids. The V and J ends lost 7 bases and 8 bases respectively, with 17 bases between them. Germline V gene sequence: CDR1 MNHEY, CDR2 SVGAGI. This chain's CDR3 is CASTEGTSGEAFF. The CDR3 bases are TGTGCCAGCACCGAGGGCACGTCAGGGGAAGCTTTCTTT.

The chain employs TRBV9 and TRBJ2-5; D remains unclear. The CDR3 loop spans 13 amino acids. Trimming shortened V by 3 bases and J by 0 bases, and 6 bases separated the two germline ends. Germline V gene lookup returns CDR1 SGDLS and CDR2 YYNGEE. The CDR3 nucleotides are TGTGCCAGCAGCGGACCCAACCAAGAGACCCAGTACTTC. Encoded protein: CASSGPNQETQYF.

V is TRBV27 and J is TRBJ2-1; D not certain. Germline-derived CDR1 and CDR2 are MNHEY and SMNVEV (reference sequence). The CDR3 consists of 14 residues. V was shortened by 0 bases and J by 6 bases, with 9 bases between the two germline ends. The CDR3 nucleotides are TGTGCCAGCAGTTTATCTACTGGAATCAATGAGCAGTTCTTC. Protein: CASSLSTGINEQFF.

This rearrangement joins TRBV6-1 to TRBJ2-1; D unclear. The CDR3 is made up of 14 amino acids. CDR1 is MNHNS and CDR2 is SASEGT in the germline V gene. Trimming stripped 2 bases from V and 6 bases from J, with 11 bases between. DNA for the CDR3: TGTGCCAGCAGTGAACCCCGACTGAGCAATGAGCAGTTCTTC. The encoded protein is CASSEPRLSNEQFF.

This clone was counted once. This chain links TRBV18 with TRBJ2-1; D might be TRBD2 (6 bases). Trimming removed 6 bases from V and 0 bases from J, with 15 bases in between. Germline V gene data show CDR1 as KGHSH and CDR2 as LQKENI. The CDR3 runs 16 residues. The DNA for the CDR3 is TGTGCCAGCTCGCCCTCTAGCGCGAGCTCCTACAATGAGCAGTTCTTC. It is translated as CASSPSSASSYNEQFF.

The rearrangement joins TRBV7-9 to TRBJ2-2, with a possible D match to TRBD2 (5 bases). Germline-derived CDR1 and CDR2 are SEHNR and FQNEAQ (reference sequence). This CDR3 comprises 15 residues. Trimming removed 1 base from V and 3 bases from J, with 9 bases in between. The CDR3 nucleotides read TGTGCCAGCAGCTTAGGCGGGCCCGACACCGGGGAGCTGTTTTTT. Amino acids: CASSLGGPDTGELFF.

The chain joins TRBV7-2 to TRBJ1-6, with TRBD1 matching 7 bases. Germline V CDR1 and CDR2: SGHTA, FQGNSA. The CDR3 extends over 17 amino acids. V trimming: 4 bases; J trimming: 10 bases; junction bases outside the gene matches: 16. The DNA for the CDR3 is TGTGCCAGCAGCTCGCCAAACAGGGGTAGCTTTGAATCACCCCTCCACTTT. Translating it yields CASSSPNRGSFESPLHF.

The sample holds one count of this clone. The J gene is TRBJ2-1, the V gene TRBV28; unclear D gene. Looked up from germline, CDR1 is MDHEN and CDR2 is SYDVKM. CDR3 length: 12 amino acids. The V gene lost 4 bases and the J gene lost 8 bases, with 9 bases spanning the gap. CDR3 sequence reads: CASSSSSHEQFF. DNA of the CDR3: TGTGCCAGCAGTTCCTCAAGCCATGAGCAGTTCTTC.

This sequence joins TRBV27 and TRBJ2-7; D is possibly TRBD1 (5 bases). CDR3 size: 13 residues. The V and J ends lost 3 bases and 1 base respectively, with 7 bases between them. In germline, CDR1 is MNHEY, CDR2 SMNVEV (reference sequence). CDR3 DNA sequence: TGTGCCAGCAGTTTGACAGAATCCTACGAGCAGTACTTC. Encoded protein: CASSLTESYEQYF.

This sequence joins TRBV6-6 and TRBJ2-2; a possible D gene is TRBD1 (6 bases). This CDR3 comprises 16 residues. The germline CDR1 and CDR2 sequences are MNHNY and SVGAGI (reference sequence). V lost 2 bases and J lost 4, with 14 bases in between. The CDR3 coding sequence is TGTGCCAGCAGTTACAGTTCCGGACAGTCCACCGGGGAGCTGTTTTTT. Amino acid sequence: CASSYSSGQSTGELFF.

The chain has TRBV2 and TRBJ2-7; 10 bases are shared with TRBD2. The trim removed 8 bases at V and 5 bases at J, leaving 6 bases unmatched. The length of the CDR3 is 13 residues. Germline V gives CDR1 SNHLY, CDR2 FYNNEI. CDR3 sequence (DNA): TGTGCCAGCCATCGTACTAGCGGGGACGAGCAGTACTTC. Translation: CASHRTSGDEQYF.

CDR3 loop: CASSSYSSYEQYF. The CDR3 DNA sequence: TGTGCCAGCAGCTCTTACAGCTCCTACGAGCAGTACTTC. The chain joins TRBV7-9 to TRBJ2-7; D remains unclear. This CDR3 comprises 13 residues. CDR1 is SEHNR and CDR2 is FQNEAQ in the germline V gene (reference sequence). V lost 4 bases, J lost 0 bases, and 7 bases lay in between.

This CDR3 is CASSLLAQSSYEQYF. The CDR3 DNA reads TGCGCCAGCAGCTTACTAGCGCAAAGCTCCTACGAGCAGTACTTC. The chain recombines TRBV5-1 with TRBJ2-7; TRBD2 matches at 7 bases. V shed 2 bases and J 0 bases; nucleotides not matched to a gene: 5. Germline V gives CDR1 SGHRS, CDR2 YFSETQ. CDR3 length equals 15 residues.

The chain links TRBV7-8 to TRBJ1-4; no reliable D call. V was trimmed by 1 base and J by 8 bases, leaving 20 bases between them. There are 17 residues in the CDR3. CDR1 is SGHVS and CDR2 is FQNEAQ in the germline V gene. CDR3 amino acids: CASSLGDSGVLNEKLFF. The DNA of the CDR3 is TGTGCCAGCAGCTTAGGCGATAGCGGGGTGCTAAACGAAAAACTGTTTTTT.

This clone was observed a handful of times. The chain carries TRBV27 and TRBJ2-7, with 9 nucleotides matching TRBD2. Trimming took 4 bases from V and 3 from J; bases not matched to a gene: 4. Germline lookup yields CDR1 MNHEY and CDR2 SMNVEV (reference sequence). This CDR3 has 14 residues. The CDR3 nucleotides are TGTGCCAGCAGTTCGGGACTAGCTATCTACGAGCAGTACTTC. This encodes CASSSGLAIYEQYF.

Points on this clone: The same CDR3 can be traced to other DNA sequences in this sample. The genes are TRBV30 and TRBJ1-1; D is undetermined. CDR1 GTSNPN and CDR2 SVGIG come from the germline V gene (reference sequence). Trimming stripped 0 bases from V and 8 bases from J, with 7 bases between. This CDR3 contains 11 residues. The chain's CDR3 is CAWSVLSEAFF. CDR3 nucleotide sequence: TGTGCCTGGAGTGTACTCTCCGAAGCTTTCTTT. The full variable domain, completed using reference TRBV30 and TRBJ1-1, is SQTIHQWPATLVQPVGSPLSLECTVEGTSNPNLYWYRQAAGRGLQLLFYSVGIGQISSEVPQNLSASRPQDRQFILSSKKLLLSDSGFYLCAWSVLSEAFFGQGTRLTVV.

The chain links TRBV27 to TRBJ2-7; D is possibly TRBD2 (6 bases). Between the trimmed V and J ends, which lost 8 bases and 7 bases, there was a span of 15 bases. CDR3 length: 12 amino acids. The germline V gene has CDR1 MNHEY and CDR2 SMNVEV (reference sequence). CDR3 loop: CASLGSAGEQYF. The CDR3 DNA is TGTGCCAGCTTGGGGAGCGCGGGGGAGCAGTACTTC.

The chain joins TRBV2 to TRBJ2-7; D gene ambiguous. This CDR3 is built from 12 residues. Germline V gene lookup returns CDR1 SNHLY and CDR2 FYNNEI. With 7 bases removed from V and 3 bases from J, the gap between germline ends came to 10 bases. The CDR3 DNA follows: TGTGCCAGCATCTGGGCCAGCTACGAGCAGTACTTC. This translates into CASIWASYEQYF.

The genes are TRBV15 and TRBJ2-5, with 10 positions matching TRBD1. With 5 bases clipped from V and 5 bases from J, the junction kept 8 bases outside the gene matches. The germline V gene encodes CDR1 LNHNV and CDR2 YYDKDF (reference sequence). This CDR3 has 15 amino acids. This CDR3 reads CATSARDRGIETQYF. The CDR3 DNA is TGTGCCACCAGCGCCCGGGACAGGGGAATTGAGACCCAGTACTTC.

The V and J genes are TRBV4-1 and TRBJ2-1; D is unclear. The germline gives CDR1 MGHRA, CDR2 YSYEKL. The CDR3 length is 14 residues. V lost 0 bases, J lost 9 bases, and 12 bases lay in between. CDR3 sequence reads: CASSQDNLVGEQFF. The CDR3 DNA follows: TGCGCCAGCAGCCAAGATAATCTAGTCGGTGAGCAGTTCTTC.

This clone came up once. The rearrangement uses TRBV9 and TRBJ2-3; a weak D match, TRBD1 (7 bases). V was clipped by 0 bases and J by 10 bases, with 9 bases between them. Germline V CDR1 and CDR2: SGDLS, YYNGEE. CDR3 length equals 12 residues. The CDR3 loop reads CASSVAGGPQYF. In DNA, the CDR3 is TGTGCCAGCAGCGTAGCAGGGGGGCCGCAGTATTTT.

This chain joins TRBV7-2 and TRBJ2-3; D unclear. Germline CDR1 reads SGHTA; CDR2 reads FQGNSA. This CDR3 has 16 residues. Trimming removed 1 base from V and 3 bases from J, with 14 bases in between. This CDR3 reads CASSLGWDVITDTQYF. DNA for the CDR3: TGTGCCAGCAGCTTAGGCTGGGATGTTATAACAGATACGCAGTATTTT.

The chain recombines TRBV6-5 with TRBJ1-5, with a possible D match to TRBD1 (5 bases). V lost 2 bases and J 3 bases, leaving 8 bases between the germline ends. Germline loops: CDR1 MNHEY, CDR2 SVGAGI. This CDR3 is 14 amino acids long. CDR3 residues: CASSYAGANQPQHF. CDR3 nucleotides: TGTGCCAGCAGTTACGCCGGGGCCAATCAGCCCCAGCATTTT.

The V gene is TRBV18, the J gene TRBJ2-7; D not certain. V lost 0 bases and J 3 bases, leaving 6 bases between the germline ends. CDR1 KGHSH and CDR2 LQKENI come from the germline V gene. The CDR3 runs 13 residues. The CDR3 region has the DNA TGTGCCAGCTCACCACCGGGCGTCTACGAGCAGTACTTC. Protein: CASSPPGVYEQYF.

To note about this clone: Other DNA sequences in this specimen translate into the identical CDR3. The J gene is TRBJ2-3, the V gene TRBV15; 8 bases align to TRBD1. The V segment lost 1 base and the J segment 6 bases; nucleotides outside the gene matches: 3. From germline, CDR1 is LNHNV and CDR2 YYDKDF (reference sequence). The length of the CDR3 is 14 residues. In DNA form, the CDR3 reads TGTGCCACCAGCAGAGGCCAGGGGGCGGATACGCAGTATTTT. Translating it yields CATSRGQGADTQYF.